These 21 T cell receptor beta chains were all obtained from the same sample, sequenced in a study of long-term antiretroviral therapy in people with HIV. At the survey level, the v3.0 immunoSEQ assay was run. Data came from immunoSEQ multiplex PCR; TCRdb stores just in-frame clones and leaves some out. Among approximately 27,000 clones listed, 90% were seen once. The material sequenced was unsorted PBMCs, taken more than 5 years after starting antiretroviral therapy. These receptors came from a middle-aged woman with HIV.

This chain joins TRBV4-3 and TRBJ2-1; 12 bases match TRBD2. The germline V gene has CDR1 LGHNA and CDR2 YSLEER. This CDR3 contains 18 residues. V dropped 3 bases and J dropped 7; count of bases not matched to a gene: 13. The CDR3 nucleotides are TGCGCCAGCAGCCAGTATGCTTTCCTCGGGACTAGCGGGAATGAGCAGTTCTTC. Protein product: CASSQYAFLGTSGNEQFF.

The J gene is TRBJ1-2, the V gene TRBV7-2, with D unclear. Germline lookup yields CDR1 SGHTA and CDR2 FQGNSA. The CDR3 has 12 amino acids. Trimming took off 2 bases at V and 8 bases at J, with 9 bases between the two ends. The CDR3 DNA reads TGTGCCAGCAGCTTATCCGACGCCGGCTACACCTTC. It codes for CASSLSDAGYTF.

The chain carries TRBV15 and TRBJ1-1, with D perhaps matching TRBD1 (5 bases). The CDR3 spans 15 residues. V lost 7 bases and J lost 1, with 16 bases in between. Germline V gene lookup returns CDR1 LNHNV and CDR2 YYDKDF (reference sequence). CDR3 region: CATTGEGTANTEAFF. For the CDR3, the DNA is TGTGCCACCACTGGGGAGGGGACGGCGAACACTGAAGCTTTCTTT.

Here the CDR3 reads CASSEALREPGQAYGYTF. The CDR3 DNA reads TGTGCCAGCAGTGAAGCGCTTCGGGAACCGGGACAGGCCTATGGCTACACCTTC. The chain recombines TRBV6-1 with TRBJ1-2, with 8 positions matching TRBD1. Germline V lookup: CDR1 MNHNS, CDR2 SASEGT. Trimming took 0 bases from V and 4 from J; bases not matched to a gene: 13. There are 18 residues in the CDR3.

This chain links TRBV7-2 with TRBJ2-2, with 8 bases identical to TRBD1. V shed 5 bases and J 3 bases; nucleotides not matched to a gene: 5. The CDR3 extends over 15 amino acids. CDR1 and CDR2 from the germline V gene are SGHTA and FQGNSA. The CDR3 region is CASSPRTGYTGELFF. The CDR3, as DNA: TGTGCCAGCAGCCCGCGGACAGGGTACACCGGGGAGCTGTTTTTT.

This clone was seen only a few times. The CDR3 is CASSPGQVNEKLFF. DNA for the CDR3: TGTGCCAGCAGCCCGGGACAGGTTAATGAAAAACTGTTTTTT. The J gene is TRBJ1-4, the V gene TRBV11-3; 8 bases map to TRBD1. The germline gives CDR1 SGHNT, CDR2 YENEEA. The junction had 3 bases not matched to a gene; V was cut back by 5 bases and J by 4 bases. The CDR3 has 14 residues.

The chain recombines TRBV10-2 with TRBJ1-5; tentatively, D is TRBD1 (5 bases). CDR3 length: 16 residues. Germline V gene sequence: CDR1 WSHSY, CDR2 SAAADI. V lost 2 bases and J lost 6, with 17 bases in between. The CDR3 region is CASSENGGAGSQPQHF. In DNA, the CDR3 is TGCGCCAGCAGTGAGAATGGAGGGGCTGGCAGTCAGCCCCAGCATTTT.

V and J are TRBV21-1 and TRBJ1-1. TRBV21-1 is a pseudogene segment. This CDR3 spans 11 amino acids. The CDR3 region is CASPGSPEAFF. The CDR3 coding sequence is TGTGCCAGCCCGGGGAGCCCTGAAGCTTTCTTT.

The genes are TRBV30 and TRBJ2-2; TRBD1 matches 10 bases. The CDR3 covers 16 residues. Trimming at V came to 0 bases and at J to 5 bases, leaving 6 bases not matched to a gene. Germline CDR1 is GTSNPN and CDR2 is SVGIG (reference sequence). CDR3 DNA: TGTGCCTGGAGTGTACCCCCGGGACAGGGGACCGGGGAGCTGTTTTTT. It codes for CAWSVPPGQGTGELFF.

This clone has only a few counts. An end of the junction does not agree with germline; a read error may underlie this. V gene TRBV7-7 combines with J gene TRBJ1-1; 12 bases agree with TRBD1. The CDR3 is 18 residues long. Germline assignment: CDR1 SSHAT and CDR2 FNYEAQ (reference sequence). DNA for the CDR3: TGTGCTAGCACCAAGTTTCCTGCCGGGACAGGGGGCCGGACTGAAGCTTTCTTT. Translation gives CASTKFPAGTGGRTEAFF.

The chain couples TRBV5-4 to TRBJ1-6, with TRBD1 matching over 11 bases. Germline values: CDR1 SGHNT, CDR2 YYREEE (reference sequence). The J segment lost 9 bases and the V segment lost 0 bases, leaving 5 bases of the junction unmatched. CDR3 length equals 16 residues. The CDR3 is CASSLANGTGGSPLHF. In nucleotides, the CDR3 is TGTGCCAGCAGCTTGGCCAACGGGACAGGGGGTTCACCCCTCCACTTT.

The rearrangement links TRBV7-9 to TRBJ1-2; 7 nucleotides align to TRBD1. The CDR3 loop spans 16 amino acids. Germline V CDR1 and CDR2: SEHNR, FQNEAQ (reference sequence). The ends lost 4 bases at V and 4 bases at J; junction bases unmatched: 12. CDR3 bases: TGTGCCAGCAGCTCAAAGAATTATGACAGGGTCTATGGCTACACCTTC. It yields the protein CASSSKNYDRVYGYTF.

This clone has just one count. The chain employs TRBV23-1 and TRBJ1-2; D is unclear. TRBV23-1 is assigned to the ORF class and has an uncertain function. Deletions cut 6 bases from V and 2 bases from J, with 19 bases between. This CDR3 has 16 amino acids. The CDR3 loop reads CASRYKKDPPNYGYTF. CDR3 bases: TGCGCCAGCAGGTATAAAAAGGATCCTCCCAACTATGGCTACACCTTC.

This sequence joins TRBV7-9 and TRBJ2-1; D unresolved. Germline assignment: CDR1 SEHNR and CDR2 FQNEAQ (reference sequence). The CDR3 spans 15 residues. V lost 4 bases to trimming and J lost 3 bases, with 13 bases between them. Here the CDR3 DNA reads TGTGCCAGCAGCTCCTCGACATCCGTCTACAATGAGCAGTTCTTC. Its protein is CASSSSTSVYNEQFF.

V and J are TRBV7-7 and TRBJ2-1; no firm D call. Germline V gives CDR1 SSHAT, CDR2 FNYEAQ (reference sequence). CDR3 length: 14 residues. Trimming shortened V by 5 bases and J by 7 bases, and 15 bases separated the two germline ends. The CDR3: CASSTAPLGNEQFF. CDR3 nucleotide sequence: TGTGCCAGCAGCACGGCCCCACTGGGGAATGAGCAGTTCTTC.

This rearrangement joins TRBV2 to TRBJ1-1, with D unresolved. V was shortened by 6 bases and J by 1 base, with 0 bases between the two germline ends. The germline V gene encodes CDR1 SNHLY and CDR2 FYNNEI. This CDR3 has 10 amino acids. The CDR3 region has the DNA TGTGCCAGCAGGAACACTGAAGCTTTCTTT. Translated, it gives CASRNTEAFF.

This clone appeared once. This sequence joins TRBV27 and TRBJ2-5; TRBD1 is a possible D gene (6 bases). V lost 3 bases to trimming and J lost 5 bases, with 13 bases between them. This CDR3 is 14 amino acids long. CDR1 and CDR2 (germline): MNHEY, SMNVEV (reference sequence). The CDR3 DNA reads TGTGCCAGCAGTTTCACAGGGTTGGGGGAGACCCAGTACTTC. Translated: CASSFTGLGETQYF.

V is TRBV30 and J is TRBJ2-7; D unclear. The CDR3 is 15 amino acids. CDR1 GTSNPN and CDR2 SVGIG come from the germline V gene (reference sequence). With 0 bases removed from V and 6 bases from J, the gap between germline ends came to 18 bases. Here the CDR3 DNA reads TGTGCCTGGAGTGTAAAGGGCCCCGGTCCCTCCGAGCAGTACTTC. It yields the protein CAWSVKGPGPSEQYF.

J is TRBJ2-3 and V is TRBV14; no firm D call. Trimming took off 8 bases at V and 1 base at J, with 1 base between the two ends. Germline CDR1 is SGHDN and CDR2 is FVKESK. The length of the CDR3 is 10 residues. For the CDR3, the DNA is TGTGCCAGCGGCACAGATACGCAGTATTTT. This gives the protein CASGTDTQYF.

The rearrangement links TRBV5-8 to TRBJ2-2, with a possible D match to TRBD2 (6 bases). Trimming shortened V by 1 base and J by 3 bases, and 16 bases separated the two germline ends. CDR3 length: 17 amino acids. Germline V gives CDR1 SGHTS, CDR2 YDEGEE. The CDR3 DNA reads as TGTGCCAGCAGCTTGTGGGCTCCGGGGGTAGACACCGGGGAGCTGTTTTTT. Its translation is CASSLWAPGVDTGELFF.

This chain connects TRBV14 to TRBJ2-2; D possibly corresponds to TRBD1 (5 bases). V was cut by 4 bases and J by 4 bases, with 10 bases left in between. Germline V gene lookup returns CDR1 SGHDN and CDR2 FVKESK. The CDR3 contains 14 residues. CDR3 DNA: TGTGCCAGCAGCCCAGGACATCTCACCGGGGAGCTGTTTTTT. This codes for CASSPGHLTGELFF.